This paragraph covers one T cell receptor beta chain sequence. Its antigen is currently unknown. The authors took one heparinised blood draw, averaging roughly 100 mL, from each donor. This sample is part of a study of beta chain features in type 1 diabetes. Study findings and constraints: Highly expressing activated T cells could be over-counted with a cDNA template. Researchers report that Type 1 diabetes patients had moderately but significantly shorter TCRB CDR3s across all four CD4+ subsets.

As every portion of the isolated RNA was reverse transcribed, the sequencing read expressed TCRB transcripts. Roughly 3.6 million reads on average were seen across naive, central memory and regulatory T cell samples. Produced via immunoSEQ multiplex PCR; TCRdb's table is partial and in-frame only. Here the sample spans 390,000 or so clones, about 15% being singletons. The TCR comes from a man aged 25 to 45 in good health. Sequencing was carried out using naive CD4+ T cells from blood.

The CDR3 coding sequence is TGCGCCAGCAGCTTGTATCAAGATACGCAGTATTTT. This gives the protein CASSLYQDTQYF. J is TRBJ2-3 and V is TRBV5-1; D remains ambiguous. This CDR3 spans 12 amino acids. V was clipped by 1 base and J by 5 bases, with 5 bases between them. Germline CDR1 is SGHRS and CDR2 is YFSETQ.